This TCR beta chain was observed in a study of Ad26.COV2.S vaccination and SARS-CoV-2 variants. Across the study: Intramuscular Ad26.COV2.S at 5x10^10 or 1x10^11 viral particles.

Concerning this clone: Its antigen is still unknown.

The treatment is: around 19 received Ad26.COV2.S at low or high dose, single or two shots; several received placebo; per-sample allocation not given. Sampling was performed 63 days after the first vaccine or placebo injection. Study-level points and caveats: Analyses that measured TCR breadth and depth may have underestimated total T cell responses. Across vaccine and placebo recipients, the breadth of non-spike TCRs was similar.

This table comes from immunoSEQ multiplex PCR, and its TCRdb copy is limited to in-frame clones, with some not included. Found here are approximately 300,000 clones, more than 70% of them singletons; the top ten hold approximately 2%. The CDR3 has 16 amino acids. With 4 bases removed from V and 0 bases from J, the gap between germline ends came to 12 bases. The V gene's germline CDR1 is MGHDK and CDR2 SYGVNS. The receptor's source is a person aged 18 to 65 who received the Ad26.COV2.S COVID-19 vaccine or a placebo. The V call is TRBV25-1, the J call TRBJ1-4, with a tentative D call TRBD1 (5 bases). The sequencing used peripheral blood, collected in a trial of Ad26.COV2.S vaccine versus placebo. CDR3 nucleotide sequence: TGTGCCAGCAGTGGTGGACACCGTTCAACTAATGAAAAACTGTTTTTT. It encodes CASSGGHRSTNEKLFF.